The 27 T cell receptor beta chains below come from one sample, sequenced in a study of blood T cell repertoires in COVID-19 (dated by TCRdb to between 2020 and 2021). Library prep was done by the immunoSEQ multiplex PCR assay. The clones in this table, taken by TCRdb from immuneACCESS, are in-frame only. Not every clone is retained; where verified, under half of the shortfall comes from an unresolved V gene, and the cause of the rest is unknown. Within this sample are approximately 180,000 clones, with approximately 80% of them counted one time only. Of the sample, roughly 12% is held by the ten largest clones. Sequencing was carried out using peripheral blood. Receptors originate from a woman older than 75 with COVID-19, enrolled during active disease.

The V gene is TRBV6-1, the J gene TRBJ1-1; tentative D call: TRBD1 (6 bases). Germline lookup yields CDR1 MNHNS and CDR2 SASEGT. This CDR3 spans 15 amino acids. The V gene lost 0 bases and the J gene lost 4 bases, with 12 bases spanning the gap. The CDR3: CASSEAGGAGTEAFF. The CDR3 DNA is TGTGCCAGCAGTGAAGCGGGGGGGGCGGGCACTGAAGCTTTCTTT.

J is TRBJ2-7 and V is TRBV2; no clear D gene. Per the germline V gene, CDR1 is SNHLY and CDR2 is FYNNEI. CDR3 length equals 14 residues. With 7 bases removed from V and 1 base from J, the gap between germline ends came to 14 bases. In nucleotides, the CDR3 is TGTGCCAGCAAACAGAGCCCCACTTCCTACGAGCAGTACTTC. Its translation: CASKQSPTSYEQYF. The full variable domain, rest sourced from reference TRBV2 and TRBJ2-7, is EPEVTQTPSHQVTQMGQEVILRCVPISNHLYFYWYRQILGQKVEFLVSFYNNEISEKSEIFDDQFSVERPDGSNFTLKIRSTKLEDSAMYFCASKQSPTSYEQYFGPGTRLTVT.

V is TRBV9 and J is TRBJ1-6; D not certain. This CDR3 region has 15 residues. V lost 3 bases and J 0 bases, leaving 7 bases between the germline ends. CDR1 is SGDLS and CDR2 is YYNGEE in the germline V gene. The CDR3 DNA follows: TGTGCCAGCAGCGCGAGAAGCTCCTATAATTCACCCCTCCACTTT. It yields the protein CASSARSSYNSPLHF.

The gene calls are TRBV3-1 (or the pseudogene TRBV3-2) and TRBJ2-5; perhaps TRBD2 as D (6 bases). V shed 2 bases and J shed 3 bases, with 13 bases lying between them. Germline CDR1 and CDR2: LGHDT and YNNKEL (reference sequence). The CDR3 covers 15 residues. CDR3 loop: CASSQSFRGKETQYF. CDR3 DNA sequence: TGTGCCAGCAGCCAATCCTTTCGGGGGAAAGAGACCCAGTACTTC.

This clone has a handful of counts. CDR3 region: CASSRTGYEQYF. CDR3 nucleotides: TGTGCCAGTAGCCGGACAGGCTACGAGCAGTACTTC. The rearrangement links TRBV19 to TRBJ2-7; 7 bases are shared with TRBD1. This CDR3 comprises 12 residues. The germline V gene encodes CDR1 LNHDA and CDR2 SQIVND (reference sequence). Trimming took 6 bases from V and 3 from J; bases not matched to a gene: 2.

The rearrangement joins TRBV6-2 or TRBV6-3 to TRBJ2-7, with 8 bases lining up with TRBD1. The J segment lost 0 bases and the V segment lost 6 bases, leaving 7 bases of the junction unmatched. Germline V gives CDR1 MNHEY, CDR2 SVGEGT. CDR3 size: 15 residues. CDR3 sequence reads: CASSDRGVYSYEQYF. In nucleotides, the CDR3 is TGTGCCAGCAGCGACAGGGGAGTCTACTCCTACGAGCAGTACTTC.

Only a few counts were recorded for this clone. The CDR3 DNA sequence: TGTGCCAGTAGTATACGGGGGTCCGGCGACGAGCAGTACTTC. It codes for CASSIRGSGDEQYF. The gene calls are TRBV19 and TRBJ2-7, with a weak D call TRBD2 (6 bases). V was shortened by 2 bases and J by 5 bases, with 13 bases between the two germline ends. This CDR3 comprises 14 residues. Germline-derived CDR1 and CDR2 are LNHDA and SQIVND (reference sequence).

As regards this clone: This clone may be a read error of a much larger clone one base away. Distinct nucleotide sequences in the sample also encode this CDR3. The chain is built from TRBV5-1 and TRBJ1-2; 7 bases are shared with TRBD1. This CDR3 is 15 amino acids long. The germline V gene has CDR1 SGHRS and CDR2 YFSETQ. Trimming cost V 0 bases and J 4 bases; bases outside gene matches: 6. The CDR3 here is CASSLEPGTAYGYTF. For the CDR3, the DNA is TGCGCCAGCAGCTTGGAGCCCGGGACAGCCTATGGCTACACCTTC.

This sequence joins TRBV28 and TRBJ2-5, with 12 positions matching TRBD1. Germline loops: CDR1 MDHEN, CDR2 SYDVKM. Trimming cost V 6 bases and J 6 bases; bases outside gene matches: 8. The CDR3 runs to 15 residues. CDR3 residues: CASSPGTGGAKTQYF. The CDR3 nucleotides are TGTGCCAGCAGCCCCGGGACAGGGGGCGCGAAGACCCAGTACTTC.

The rearrangement links TRBV6-1 to TRBJ2-7; 10 bases map to TRBD2. The CDR3 is 15 amino acids. With 3 bases clipped from V and 4 bases from J, the junction kept 6 bases outside the gene matches. Germline V gene data show CDR1 as MNHNS and CDR2 as SASEGT. The CDR3 DNA reads as TGTGCCAGCAGTGAGTTCCAGCGGGAGGGATACGAGCAGTACTTC. Translating it yields CASSEFQREGYEQYF.

The V and J genes are TRBV7-9 and TRBJ2-7, with D perhaps matching TRBD1 (6 bases). This CDR3 is 14 amino acids long. Germline CDR1 and CDR2: SEHNR and FQNEAQ (reference sequence). The V end lost 5 bases, the J end lost 3 bases, and 14 bases lay between the germline ends. The CDR3 nucleotides are TGTGCCAGCAGCCCCTCGGGACACGGCTACGAGCAGTACTTC. This translates into CASSPSGHGYEQYF.

The V call is TRBV7-8, the J call TRBJ1-4; tentative D call: TRBD1 (6 bases). Between the trimmed V and J ends, which lost 3 bases and 6 bases, there was a span of 11 bases. This CDR3 contains 14 residues. CDR1 is SGHVS, CDR2 FQNEAQ, per germline. The CDR3 is CASSFTGTHEKLFF. The CDR3 region has the DNA TGTGCCAGCAGCTTCACCGGGACACATGAAAAACTGTTTTTT.

The chain recombines TRBV4-2 with TRBJ2-5, with D uncertain. This CDR3 has 13 residues. Germline CDR1 LGHNA, CDR2 YNFKEQ. The ends were cut back, 0 bases at V and 4 bases at J, with 6 bases in the middle. CDR3 sequence: CASSQDGRETQYF. In DNA, the CDR3 is TGTGCCAGCAGCCAAGATGGTAGAGAGACCCAGTACTTC.

This chain connects TRBV11-3 to TRBJ1-3, with 7 bases fitting TRBD1. CDR1 is SGHNT, CDR2 YENEEA, per germline. V was clipped by 0 bases and J by 4 bases; unmatched bases: 3. The CDR3 runs 15 residues. CDR3: CASSLEGQSGNTIYF. CDR3 DNA: TGTGCCAGCAGCTTAGAGGGACAGTCCGGAAACACCATATATTTT.

V is TRBV24-1 and J is TRBJ1-5; weak D call: TRBD1 (6 bases). From germline, CDR1 is KGHDR and CDR2 SFDVKD. The germline V and J ends were trimmed by 8 bases and 6 bases, with 10 bases remaining between them. The length of the CDR3 is 12 residues. CDR3: CATNEQGQPQHF. For the CDR3, the DNA is TGTGCCACCAATGAACAGGGTCAGCCCCAGCATTTT.

The rearrangement joins TRBV7-9 to TRBJ1-1; D unclear. Per germline, CDR1 SEHNR and CDR2 FQNEAQ (reference sequence). The CDR3 length is 15 residues. Trimming removed 1 base from V and 4 bases from J, with 13 bases in between. The CDR3 region has the DNA TGTGCCAGCAGCTTAGGATCTCCGCTAGTCACTGAAGCTTTCTTT. This sequence encodes CASSLGSPLVTEAFF.

V is TRBV12-3 or TRBV12-4 and J is TRBJ1-5, with D unclear. The germline V and J ends were trimmed by 0 bases and 2 bases, with 2 bases remaining between them. The CDR3 sequence is 13 residues long. Here the CDR3 reads CASSLAGNQPQHF. CDR3 nucleotide sequence: TGTGCCAGCAGTTTAGCCGGCAATCAGCCCCAGCATTTT.

This clone was seen only once. The genes are TRBV6-5 and TRBJ2-1, with 9 nucleotides matching TRBD2. V gave up 8 bases and J gave up 3 bases; unmatched junction bases: 5. Germline CDR1 and CDR2: MNHEY and SVGAGI. The CDR3 has 14 amino acids. In DNA, the CDR3 is TGTGCCAGCGCCCTTAGCGGGGGCTACAATGAGCAGTTCTTC. Protein sequence: CASALSGGYNEQFF.

This clone was recorded only once. The V gene is TRBV3-1 (or the pseudogene TRBV3-2), the J gene TRBJ1-6; no firm D call. Germline CDR1 reads LGHDT; CDR2 reads YNNKEL (reference sequence). Between the trimmed V and J ends, which lost 0 bases and 5 bases, there was a span of 11 bases. The CDR3 runs 16 residues. DNA of the CDR3: TGTGCCAGCAGCCAAGATTGGGGAGAAGATAATTCACCCCTCCACTTT. It yields the protein CASSQDWGEDNSPLHF.

The gene calls are TRBV7-3 and TRBJ2-1; the D gene is possibly TRBD2 (6 bases). The CDR3 has 15 residues. The germline V gene encodes CDR1 SGHTA and CDR2 FQGTGA. V was shortened by 4 bases and J by 2 bases, with 12 bases between the two germline ends. The CDR3 DNA reads as TGTGCCAGCAGCTCTGGACTAAGCCCCTACAATGAGCAGTTCTTC. Encoded protein: CASSSGLSPYNEQFF.

The rearrangement joins TRBV6-5 to TRBJ1-4; D uncertain. Germline V CDR1 and CDR2: MNHEY, SVGAGI. V was clipped by 10 bases and J by 4 bases, with 10 bases between them. CDR3 length: 12 residues. The CDR3 DNA reads TGTGCCACCCTCTCTAGTAATGAAAAACTGTTTTTT. Translating gives CATLSSNEKLFF.

V gene TRBV18 combines with J gene TRBJ1-4; tentatively, D is TRBD1 (6 bases). CDR1 is KGHSH, CDR2 LQKENI, per germline. This CDR3 is 13 amino acids long. Trimming stripped 4 bases from V and 8 bases from J, with 11 bases between. CDR3 sequence: CASSRGTQEKLFF. As DNA, the CDR3 is TGTGCCAGCTCACGTGGGACACAAGAAAAACTGTTTTTT.

The chain couples TRBV5-1 to TRBJ2-3; TRBD2 might be the D (6 bases). The germline gives CDR1 SGHRS, CDR2 YFSETQ. The germline V and J ends were trimmed by 0 bases and 4 bases, with 9 bases remaining between them. The CDR3 runs to 14 residues. CDR3 bases: TGCGCCAGCAGCTTGGGTGGGGAGGCAGATACGCAGTATTTT. Translating gives CASSLGGEADTQYF.

This clone was counted a single time. V usage is TRBV28 and J usage is TRBJ1-1; 11 bases line up with TRBD1. The germline V gene encodes CDR1 MDHEN and CDR2 SYDVKM. V shed 1 base, J shed 7 bases, and the junction held 8 bases outside the gene matches. CDR3 length: 16 residues. The CDR3 DNA is TGTGCCAGCAGTTTATACGGCGGACAGGGGGCTGGTGAAGCTTTCTTT. Translating gives CASSLYGGQGAGEAFF.

The V gene is TRBV7-3, the J gene TRBJ2-7, with 11 nucleotides matching TRBD1. Trimming at V came to 0 bases and at J to 4 bases, leaving 2 bases not matched to a gene. CDR3 length: 15 residues. The V gene's germline CDR1 is SGHTA and CDR2 FQGTGA. Here the CDR3 reads CASSLTGTGGYEQYF. CDR3 coding DNA: TGTGCCAGCAGCTTAACAGGGACAGGGGGTTACGAGCAGTACTTC.

The chain is built from TRBV15 and TRBJ1-5; unclear D gene. The CDR3 spans 15 residues. Germline assignment: CDR1 LNHNV and CDR2 YYDKDF (reference sequence). V dropped 5 bases and J dropped 2 bases, with 13 bases sitting between them. CDR3 in DNA: TGTGCCACCAGCGCGGCCCCTCCGGGCAATCAGCCCCAGCATTTT. Protein product: CATSAAPPGNQPQHF.

The J gene is TRBJ1-1, the V gene TRBV5-1, with unresolved D. V gave up 0 bases and J gave up 1 base, with 13 bases separating them. This CDR3 comprises 16 residues. CDR1 and CDR2 from the germline V gene are SGHRS and YFSETQ. The CDR3 DNA follows: TGCGCCAGCAGCTTGGCCGATGGAGCGGCGAACACTGAAGCTTTCTTT. Its protein product is CASSLADGAANTEAFF.